The text below deals with one TCR beta chain. The sample belongs to a study of T cell changes during pregnancy in multiple sclerosis. This table comes from immunoSEQ multiplex PCR, and its TCRdb copy is limited to in-frame clones, with some not included. The sample carries 57,000 or so clones, less than 95% recorded once. Trimming took off 5 bases at V and 2 bases at J, with 13 bases between the two ends. The CDR3 loop spans 14 amino acids. Germline V lookup: CDR1 MNHEY, CDR2 SVGAGI. V is TRBV6-5 and J is TRBJ2-7, with D possibly matching TRBD2 (5 bases). This specimen was peripheral blood, taken after pregnancy. The sequence came from a female donor in good health, enrolled as a control in a pregnancy study. CDR3 in DNA: TGTGCCAGCAGTACCCCGGGATTAACCTACGAGCAGTACTTC. This gives the protein CASSTPGLTYEQYF.